This entry features one T cell receptor (beta chain) sequence. The data stem from a study of CD8+ T cells in alopecia areata. From germline, CDR1 is SGHRS and CDR2 YFSETQ. CDR3 size: 14 residues. Trimming took 0 bases from V and 7 from J, leaving 8 bases between them. cDNA reverse transcribed from extracted RNA served as the sequencing template. The protocol was immunoSEQ multiplex PCR, while the TCRdb copy is restricted to in-frame clones and leaves out a portion. Among 100,000 to 150,000 clones listed, 61% were seen once. The treatment denotes: oral pan-JAK inhibitor, 5-10 mg twice daily. The rearrangement uses TRBV5-1 and TRBJ1-6, with D possibly TRBD1 on 6 matching bases. Sequencing used CD4+ T cells sorted from blood, obtained at week 4, from a patient treated with tofacitinib. This clonotype originated in a human donor with alopecia areata. CDR3 nucleotide sequence: TGCGCCAGCAGCTTGGAGGGACACAATTCACCCCTCCACTTT. Translating it yields CASSLEGHNSPLHF. The variable domain in full, completed from reference TRBV5-1 and TRBJ1-6, reads KAGVTQTPRYLIKTRGQQVTLSCSPISGHRSVSWYQQTPGQGLQFLFEYFSETQRNKGNFPGRFSGRQFSNSRSEMNVSTLELGDSALYLCASSLEGHNSPLHFGNGTRLTVT.